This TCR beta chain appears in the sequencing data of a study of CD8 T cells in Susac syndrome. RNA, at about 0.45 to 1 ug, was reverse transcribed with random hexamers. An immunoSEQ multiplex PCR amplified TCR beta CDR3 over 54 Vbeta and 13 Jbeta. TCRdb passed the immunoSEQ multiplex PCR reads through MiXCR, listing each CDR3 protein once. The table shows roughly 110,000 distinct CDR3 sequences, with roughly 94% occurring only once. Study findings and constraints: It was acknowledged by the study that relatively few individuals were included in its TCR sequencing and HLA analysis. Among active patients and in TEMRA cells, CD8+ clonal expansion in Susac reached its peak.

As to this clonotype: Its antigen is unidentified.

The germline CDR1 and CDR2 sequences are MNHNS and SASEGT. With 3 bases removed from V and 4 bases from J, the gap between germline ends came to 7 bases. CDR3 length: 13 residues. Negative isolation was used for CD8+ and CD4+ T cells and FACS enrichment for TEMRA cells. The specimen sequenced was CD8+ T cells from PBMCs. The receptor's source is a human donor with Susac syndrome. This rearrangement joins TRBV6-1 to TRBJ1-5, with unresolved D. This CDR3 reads CASSDRDNQPQHF. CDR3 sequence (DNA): TGTGCCAGCAGTGATCGCGATAATCAGCCCCAGCATTTT.